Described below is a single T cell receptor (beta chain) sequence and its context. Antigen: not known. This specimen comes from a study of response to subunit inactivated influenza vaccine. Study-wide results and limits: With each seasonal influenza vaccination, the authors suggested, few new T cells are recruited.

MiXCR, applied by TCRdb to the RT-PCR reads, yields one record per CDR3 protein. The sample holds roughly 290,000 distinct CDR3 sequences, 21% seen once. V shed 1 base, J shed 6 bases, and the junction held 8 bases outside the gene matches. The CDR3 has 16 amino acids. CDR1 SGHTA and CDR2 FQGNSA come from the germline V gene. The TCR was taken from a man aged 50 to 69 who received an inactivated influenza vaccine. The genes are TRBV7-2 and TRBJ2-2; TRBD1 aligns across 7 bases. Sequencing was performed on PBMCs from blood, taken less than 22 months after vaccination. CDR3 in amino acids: CASSLVGGQGAGELFF. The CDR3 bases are TGTGCCAGCAGCTTAGTTGGGGGCCAGGGGGCCGGGGAGCTGTTTTTT.